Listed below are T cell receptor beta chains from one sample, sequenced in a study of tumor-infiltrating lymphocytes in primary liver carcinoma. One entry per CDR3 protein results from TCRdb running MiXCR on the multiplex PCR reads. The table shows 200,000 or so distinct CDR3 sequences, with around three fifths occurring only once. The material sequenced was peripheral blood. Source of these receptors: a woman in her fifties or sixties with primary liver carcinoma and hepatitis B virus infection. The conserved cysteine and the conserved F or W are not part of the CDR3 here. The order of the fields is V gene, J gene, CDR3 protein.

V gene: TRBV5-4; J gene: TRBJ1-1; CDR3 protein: ASSHLGQPSMNTEAF
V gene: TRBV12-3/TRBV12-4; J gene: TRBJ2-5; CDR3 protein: ASSSNRGQETQY
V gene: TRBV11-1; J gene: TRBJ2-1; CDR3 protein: ASSPQRENEQF
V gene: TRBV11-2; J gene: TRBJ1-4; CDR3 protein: ASSSQRSTNEKPF
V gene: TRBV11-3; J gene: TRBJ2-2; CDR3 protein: ASSSGAGIGKTGELF
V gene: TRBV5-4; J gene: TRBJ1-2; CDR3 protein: ASSLAARGTGYGYT
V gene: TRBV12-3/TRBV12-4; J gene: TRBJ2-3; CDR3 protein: VSSSGTGGSSDTQY
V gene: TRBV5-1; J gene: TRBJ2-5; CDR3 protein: ASSARQRAGETQY
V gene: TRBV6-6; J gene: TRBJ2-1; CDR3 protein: AISTSSGSSYNEQF
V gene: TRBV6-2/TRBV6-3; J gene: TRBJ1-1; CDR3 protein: DSRGTGLGTEAF
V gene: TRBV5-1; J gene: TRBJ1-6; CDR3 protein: ASSLGGSRNSPLH
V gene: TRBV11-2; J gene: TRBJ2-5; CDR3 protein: ASRSPDWAHQETQY
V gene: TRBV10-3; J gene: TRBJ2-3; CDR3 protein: AIRGTGSADTQY
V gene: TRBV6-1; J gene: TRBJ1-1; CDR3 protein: ASSVPGGLRDGAF
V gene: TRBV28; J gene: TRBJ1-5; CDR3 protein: ASSPRTSYQPQQ
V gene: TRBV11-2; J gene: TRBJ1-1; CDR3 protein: ASSPHQHEHLRFWGYEAF
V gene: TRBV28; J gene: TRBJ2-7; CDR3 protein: ASSFLGGIWGRGHEQY
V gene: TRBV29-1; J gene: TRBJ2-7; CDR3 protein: SVGTISACDQY